These 24 T cell receptor beta chains share one sample of origin, sequenced in a study of CD8 T cells in ankylosing spondylitis. TCRdb fed the 5' RACE reads into MiXCR, producing one record per CDR3 protein. The table includes more than 150,000 distinct CDR3 sequences, 15% to 20% detected once. Sequencing was done on a sample of blood, either unsorted or a sorted T cell fraction (not recorded which). The receptors originated from a male donor under 35 with ankylosing spondylitis or in good health (not recorded which).

The V call is TRBV6-2 or TRBV6-3, the J call TRBJ2-3, with D maybe TRBD2 (6 bases). The CDR3 is made up of 16 amino acids. V was cut by 0 bases and J by 2 bases, with 12 bases left in between. Germline V gives CDR1 MNHEY, CDR2 SVGEGT. The CDR3 here is CASSYSMPGATDTQYF. The CDR3 DNA follows: TGTGCCAGCAGTTACTCGATGCCGGGAGCCACAGATACGCAGTATTTT.

This clonotype appeared many times. The chain recombines TRBV27 with TRBJ1-5; 8 bases align to TRBD1. Germline trimming cut 1 base from V and 7 bases from J; bases unmatched to any gene: 3. The CDR3 is 14 amino acids. The germline V gene has CDR1 MNHEY and CDR2 SMNVEV (reference sequence). The CDR3 DNA is TGTGCCAGCAGTTTATTGGCAGGGGGCCAGCCCCAGCATTTT. Its protein product is CASSLLAGGQPQHF.

V and J are TRBV6-5 and TRBJ2-1; 7 bases agree with TRBD1. Losses at the gene ends were 6 bases for V and 3 bases for J; bases not matched to a gene: 8. Germline loops: CDR1 MNHEY, CDR2 SVGAGI. This CDR3 comprises 15 residues. The CDR3 region is CASSNDRVYYNEQFF. Written as DNA, the CDR3 is TGTGCCAGCAGCAATGACAGGGTTTACTACAATGAGCAGTTCTTC.

The CDR3 DNA reads TGTGCCAGCAGCTTAGGCTTTCGGGGGCGAGTCGAGCAGTACTTC. Protein: CASSLGFRGRVEQYF. J is TRBJ2-7 and V is TRBV13; D is tentatively TRBD1 or TRBD2 (6 bases each). CDR1 and CDR2 (germline): PRHDT, FYEKMQ (reference sequence). Trimming took 0 bases from V and 6 from J, leaving 15 bases between them. The CDR3 loop spans 15 amino acids.

This clonotype has at least ten counts. The CDR3 DNA sequence: TGTGCCACCAGTGCAGCGGATTTCTACTACAATGAGCAGTTCTTC. This translates into CATSAADFYYNEQFF. V usage is TRBV24-1 and J usage is TRBJ2-1; tentative D call: TRBD2 (5 bases). CDR3 size: 15 residues. Germline CDR1 KGHDR, CDR2 SFDVKD. The V and J ends lost 5 bases and 3 bases respectively, with 13 bases between them.

The sample holds a few counts of this clonotype. The chain is built from TRBV20-1 and TRBJ2-7, with D hard to call. Germline CDR1 reads DFQATT; CDR2 reads SNEGSKA (reference sequence). Trimming pared 3 bases from V and 5 bases from J, leaving 17 bases between. This CDR3 is 14 amino acids long. CDR3 loop: CSASRLEVGDEQYV. Here the CDR3 DNA reads TGCAGTGCTAGTCGTCTAGAGGTTGGCGACGAGCAGTACGTC.

This chain uses TRBV12-3 or TRBV12-4 with TRBJ2-1; no clear D. The ends were cut back, 6 bases at V and 7 bases at J, with 10 bases in the middle. This CDR3 is built from 12 residues. CDR3 residues: CASSPRSNEQFF. The CDR3 nucleotides are TGTGCCAGCAGCCCCCGCTCAAATGAGCAGTTCTTC.

This sequence joins TRBV7-2 and TRBJ2-1; 7 nucleotides match TRBD2. The CDR3 is 15 amino acids. In germline, CDR1 is SGHTA, CDR2 FQGNSA. J gave up 8 bases and V 2 bases, and 9 bases lay outside the gene matches. The CDR3 reads CASSLSMSGMDEQFF. Here the CDR3 DNA reads TGTGCCAGCAGCTTAAGTATGAGCGGGATGGATGAGCAGTTCTTC.

This clonotype was found many times. This chain links TRBV6-1 with TRBJ2-2; tentatively, D is TRBD2 (6 bases). V was clipped by 7 bases and J by 7 bases, with 19 bases between them. The CDR3 is 15 amino acids. Germline V gene lookup returns CDR1 MNHNS and CDR2 SASEGT. CDR3 in amino acids: CASTGGPNGVGELFF. CDR3 DNA sequence: TGTGCCAGCACAGGAGGGCCCAACGGGGTCGGGGAGCTGTTTTTT.

This clonotype was seen repeatedly, ten times or more. CDR3 DNA sequence: TGTGCCAGCAGTTTAAAGGGATTGGACATTCAGTACTTC. Protein sequence: CASSLKGLDIQYF. The rearrangement links TRBV12-3 or TRBV12-4 to TRBJ2-4; D is unclear. Between the trimmed V and J ends, which lost 2 bases and 8 bases, there was a span of 10 bases. The CDR3 has 13 residues.

The chain uses TRBV30 and TRBJ2-1; D gene uncertain. This CDR3 has 13 amino acids. Trimming took off 2 bases at V and 8 bases at J, with 13 bases between the two ends. Germline CDR1 reads GTSNPN; CDR2 reads SVGIG (reference sequence). The CDR3 region has the DNA TGTGCCTGGAGTAACTTAGTTGGCGATGAGCAGTTCTTC. It yields the protein CAWSNLVGDEQFF. The full variable domain, with the rest looked up from reference TRBV30 and TRBJ2-1, is SQTIHQWPATLVQPVGSPLSLECTVEGTSNPNLYWYRQAAGRGLQLLFYSVGIGQISSEVPQNLSASRPQDRQFILSSKKLLLSDSGFYLCAWSNLVGDEQFFGPGTRLTVL.

This clonotype was seen ten or more times. V is TRBV4-3 and J is TRBJ2-7; D is undetermined. This CDR3 has 13 amino acids. Germline V lookup: CDR1 LGHNA, CDR2 YSLEER. The V gene lost 8 bases and the J gene lost 8 bases, with 19 bases spanning the gap. CDR3 sequence (DNA): TGCGCCAGCGCTCGGGTACCCCACTTTCAGCAGTACTTC. It yields the protein CASARVPHFQQYF.

This clonotype was observed at least ten times. The chain carries TRBV10-3 and TRBJ1-1; perhaps TRBD1 as D (5 bases). Germline V gene lookup returns CDR1 ENHRY and CDR2 SYGVKD. Trimming removed 0 bases from V and 1 base from J, with 6 bases in between. The CDR3 extends over 14 amino acids. CDR3 sequence: CAISESGRNTEAFF. The CDR3 nucleotides are TGTGCCATCAGTGAGTCGGGGCGGAACACTGAAGCTTTCTTT.

Many counts were recorded for this clonotype. This chain connects TRBV7-2 to TRBJ2-1; 12 nucleotides match TRBD1. Looked up from germline, CDR1 is SGHTA and CDR2 is FQGNSA. Trimming at V came to 5 bases and at J to 8 bases, leaving 7 bases not matched to a gene. The CDR3 extends over 15 amino acids. The CDR3 sequence: CASSLGQGAHYEQFF. CDR3 DNA: TGTGCCAGCAGCCTGGGACAGGGGGCGCATTATGAGCAGTTCTTC.

This clonotype was counted at least ten times. The chain has TRBV5-5 and TRBJ2-7; D unresolved. This CDR3 is 16 amino acids long. V lost 3 bases to trimming and J lost 0 bases, with 16 bases between them. Germline V gives CDR1 SGHKS, CDR2 YYEKEE (reference sequence). CDR3 residues: CASSSSVGQSSYEQYF. The DNA for the CDR3 is TGTGCCAGCAGCTCCTCCGTGGGTCAGAGCTCCTACGAGCAGTACTTC.

In its sample, this clonotype was seen many times. The chain uses TRBV20-1 and TRBJ2-7; D gene uncertain. The CDR3 is 12 amino acids. Germline V gives CDR1 DFQATT, CDR2 SNEGSKA (reference sequence). Trimming stripped 0 bases from V and 2 bases from J, with 5 bases between. As DNA, the CDR3 is TGCAGTGCTAGAGATGGCCCCTACGAGCAGTACTTC. Residues: CSARDGPYEQYF.

V gene TRBV12-3 or TRBV12-4 combines with J gene TRBJ2-3, with unresolved D. This CDR3 is 14 amino acids long. Trimming took 6 bases from V and 0 from J, leaving 10 bases between them. The CDR3 sequence is CASSTLVSTDTQYF. DNA of the CDR3: TGTGCCAGCAGCACTTTAGTTAGCACAGATACGCAGTATTTT.

Many counts were recorded for this clonotype. This chain links TRBV3-1 with TRBJ2-5; no definite D call. Trimming stripped 4 bases from V and 5 bases from J, with 17 bases between. The germline V gene has CDR1 LGHDT and CDR2 YNNKEL (reference sequence). The CDR3 sequence is 15 residues long. In nucleotides, the CDR3 is TGTGCCAGCAGCCTAAGGGCCTCCTTTCAGGAGACCCAGTACTTC. Its translation is CASSLRASFQETQYF.

V gene TRBV29-1 combines with J gene TRBJ2-7; the match to TRBD2 covers 8 bases. This CDR3 comprises 14 residues. Germline assignment: CDR1 SQVTM and CDR2 ANQGSEA. The trim removed 1 base at V and 2 bases at J, leaving 4 bases unmatched. The CDR3 DNA reads as TGCAGCGTTGAAGGGCGGGAGGATACCTACGAGCAGTACTTC. Protein sequence: CSVEGREDTYEQYF.

This clonotype was detected ten times or more. This chain links TRBV12-3 or TRBV12-4 with TRBJ2-7; no reliable D call. The V end lost 6 bases, the J end lost 3 bases, and 15 bases lay between the germline ends. The CDR3 covers 14 residues. As DNA, the CDR3 is TGTGCCAGCAGATTGTCCGGGTCTTACTACGAGCAGTACTTC. This codes for CASRLSGSYYEQYF.

This clonotype was seen many times. The J gene is TRBJ2-1, the V gene TRBV14, with D uncertain. The CDR3 contains 16 residues. CDR1 and CDR2 from the germline V gene are SGHDN and FVKESK. Trimming shortened V by 3 bases and J by 0 bases, and 12 bases separated the two germline ends. For the CDR3, the DNA is TGTGCCAGCAGCCATAGGGCGCCGAGCTCCTACAATGAGCAGTTCTTC. Translated, it gives CASSHRAPSSYNEQFF.

At least ten counts were recorded for this clonotype. The V call is TRBV6-6, the J call TRBJ2-1; D ambiguous. Germline-derived CDR1 and CDR2 are MNHNY and SVGAGI (reference sequence). The V end was cut by 6 bases, the J end by 0 bases, with 6 bases between. This CDR3 has 13 residues. This CDR3 reads CASSHPSYNEQFF. CDR3 DNA sequence: TGTGCCAGCAGCCACCCCTCCTACAATGAGCAGTTCTTC.

This clonotype was recorded at least ten times. This chain uses TRBV29-1 with TRBJ2-7, with 10 bases matching TRBD2. Trimming removed 4 bases from V and 0 bases from J; junction bases left unmatched: 3. CDR1 is SQVTM and CDR2 is ANQGSEA in the germline V gene. This CDR3 spans 14 amino acids. The CDR3 bases are TGCAGCGTTGCTGGACTAGCGGTCTCCTACGAGCAGTACTTC. Its translation: CSVAGLAVSYEQYF.

At least ten counts were recorded for this clonotype. In nucleotides, the CDR3 is TGCGCCAGCAGGGGGAAGGGGCCCTCCCAGAGGGCAGATACGCAGTATTTT. Translating gives CASRGKGPSQRADTQYF. This chain joins TRBV4-1 and TRBJ2-3; D may correspond to TRBD1 or TRBD2 (5 bases each). V lost 6 bases and J lost 4, with 23 bases in between. There are 17 residues in the CDR3. CDR1 and CDR2 (germline): MGHRA, YSYEKL.